Listed below are T cell receptor beta chains from one sample, sequenced in a study of early T cells in non-severe SARS-CoV-2 infection. MiXCR, applied by TCRdb to the 5' RACE reads, yields one record per CDR3 protein. There are around 52,000 distinct CDR3 sequences in the sample; approximately 12% occur only once, and approximately 2.9% lies in the top ten. Material for sequencing was whole blood. Every receptor here comes from an adult who was a healthcare worker with PCR-confirmed SARS-CoV-2 infection or an uninfected control (not recorded which). Each CDR3 is given with its conserved first and last residue. Fields, in order: J gene, V gene, D gene, clone size, CDR3 protein, CDR3 DNA. A D gene is named only where the DNA matches it firmly. Not every row has a clone size; where given, it reads once, few, many or a size class.

TRBJ2-6 TRBV19 - - CASSNRGANVLTF TGTGCCAGTAGTAATCGAGGGGCCAACGTCCTGACTTTC
TRBJ1-3 TRBV12-3/TRBV12-4 - many CASSPSLGSGNTIYF TGTGCCAGCAGTCCCAGTTTGGGTTCTGGAAACACCATATATTTT
TRBJ1-2 TRBV12-5 - many CASGLVSIHYGYTF TGTGCTAGTGGTTTGGTATCCATTCACTATGGCTACACCTTC
TRBJ2-1 TRBV7-2 - many CASSFPGGAVLNEQFF TGTGCCAGCAGCTTCCCCGGCGGGGCCGTATTGAATGAGCAGTTCTTC
TRBJ2-5 TRBV7-3 - many CASSLRGRETQYF TGTGCCAGCAGCTTAAGGGGGAGGGAGACCCAGTACTTC
TRBJ1-2 TRBV12-3/TRBV12-4 TRBD1 many CASSPDNRGLNYGYTF TGTGCCAGCAGTCCCGATAACAGGGGGCTAAACTATGGCTACACCTTC
TRBJ1-4 TRBV5-1 - - CASRTGEKLFF TGCGCCAGCAGGACAGGAGAAAAACTGTTTTTT
TRBJ2-1 TRBV20-1 - many CSASKFRPGLIEQFF TGCAGTGCTAGTAAGTTCCGACCTGGGCTTATTGAGCAGTTCTTC
TRBJ1-5 TRBV5-1 TRBD1 many CASSLTGAREPQHF TGCGCCAGCAGCCTTACAGGGGCACGCGAGCCCCAGCATTTT
TRBJ1-6 TRBV9 - many CASSVNGGDSPLHF TGTGCCAGCAGCGTAAACGGGGGCGATTCACCCCTCCACTTT
TRBJ2-1 TRBV6-2/TRBV6-3 TRBD2 - CASILAGRAEQFF TGTGCCAGCATCCTAGCGGGGAGGGCTGAGCAGTTCTTC
TRBJ2-7 TRBV5-1 TRBD2 - CASGLVAGDRDEQYF TGCGCCAGCGGTTTAGTAGCGGGGGACCGGGACGAGCAGTACTTC
TRBJ1-2 TRBV12-3/TRBV12-4 - few CASSFEASGYTF TGTGCCAGCAGTTTCGAGGCGTCCGGCTACACCTTC
TRBJ2-1 TRBV7-2 TRBD2 few CASSTTSGGRVEQFF TGTGCCAGCAGCACTACTAGCGGGGGAAGGGTTGAGCAGTTCTTC
TRBJ2-1 TRBV7-8 - many CASSGGQRGFAGNEQFF TGTGCCAGCAGCGGAGGGCAAAGGGGGTTCGCGGGGAATGAGCAGTTCTTC
TRBJ1-1 TRBV29-1 - few CSASGYTEAFF TGCAGCGCTTCAGGGTACACTGAAGCTTTCTTT
TRBJ1-5 TRBV7-9 - - CASSIDGSNQPQHF TGTGCCAGCAGCATTGACGGGAGCAATCAGCCCCAGCATTTT
TRBJ2-1 TRBV24-1 - - CATQRGDSYNEQFF TGTGCCACCCAGAGAGGGGATTCCTACAATGAGCAGTTCTTC
TRBJ2-5 TRBV11-3 - - CASSSSEPGQETQYF TGTGCCAGCAGCTCCTCCGAGCCGGGGCAAGAGACCCAGTACTTC
TRBJ2-3 TRBV29-1 TRBD2 - CSVEASGGLGGSDTQYF TGCAGCGTTGAGGCTAGCGGGGGCCTAGGGGGATCAGATACGCAGTATTTT
TRBJ1-2 TRBV12-3/TRBV12-4 - few CASSLSGGTFYGYTF TGTGCCAGCAGTTTATCTGGGGGAACTTTCTATGGCTACACCTTC
TRBJ2-2 TRBV11-3 TRBD1 few CASGTGNTGELFF TGTGCCAGCGGGACAGGGAACACCGGGGAGCTGTTTTTT
TRBJ1-6 TRBV9 - - CASSVEGGANSPLHF TGTGCCAGCAGCGTAGAGGGGGGGGCCAATTCACCCCTCCACTTT
TRBJ2-7 TRBV2 TRBD1 many CASRPDRGYSYEQYF TGTGCCAGCAGACCGGACAGGGGTTACTCCTACGAGCAGTACTTC
TRBJ2-1 TRBV15 TRBD2 few CATSRKRGGDYNEQFF TGTGCCACCAGCAGAAAGCGGGGGGGCGATTATAATGAGCAGTTCTTC
TRBJ2-5 TRBV2 - many CASRAVRAGAQETQYF TGTGCCAGCAGGGCCGTTAGGGCGGGGGCCCAAGAGACCCAGTACTTC
TRBJ2-3 TRBV28 - few CASSSRPGTDTQYF TGTGCCAGCAGTTCAAGGCCCGGCACAGATACGCAGTATTTT
TRBJ1-1 TRBV20-1 - many CSASKGVGEAFF TGCAGTGCTAGTAAGGGGGTCGGTGAAGCTTTCTTT
TRBJ1-4 TRBV9 - many CASSVAGYYNEKLFF TGTGCCAGCAGCGTAGCCGGGTACTATAATGAAAAACTGTTTTTT
TRBJ2-1 TRBV6-5 TRBD2 - CASSYPGLAGGNEQFF TGTGCCAGCAGTTACCCAGGACTAGCGGGGGGGAATGAGCAGTTCTTC
TRBJ1-1 TRBV5-1 TRBD1 many CASSLVRGLDEAFF TGCGCCAGCAGCTTGGTTAGGGGGCTAGATGAAGCTTTTTTT
TRBJ2-5 TRBV28 - - CASSLPDTRGETQYF TGTGCCAGCAGTTTACCCGATACTAGAGGAGAGACCCAGTACTTC
TRBJ2-2 TRBV7-9 - many CASSLDSLTGELFF TGTGCCAGCAGCTTGGACTCGCTCACCGGGGAGCTGTTTTTT
TRBJ2-2 TRBV7-3 TRBD1 many CASSSWTGANTGELFF TGTGCCAGCAGCTCCTGGACAGGCGCGAACACCGGGGAGCTGTTTTTT
TRBJ1-2 TRBV19 - many CASMVLQTANYGYTF TGTGCCAGTATGGTTTTGCAGACCGCTAACTATGGCTACACCTTC
TRBJ1-1 TRBV5-1 TRBD1 - CASSADPQGTEAFF TGCGCCAGCAGCGCCGACCCACAGGGGACTGAAGCTTTCTTT
TRBJ1-5 TRBV19 TRBD1 - CASTYGTGGIQPQHF TGTGCCAGTACATACGGGACAGGGGGTATTCAGCCCCAGCATTTT
TRBJ2-2 TRBV25-1 - few CASSGRTGAWSMVFF TGTGCCAGCAGTGGGAGGACGGGAGCCTGGAGCATGGTGTTTTTT
TRBJ2-6 TRBV2 - few CATRPYPGSGANVLTF TGTGCCACCCGCCCGTACCCCGGCTCTGGGGCCAACGTCCTGACTTTC
TRBJ2-5 TRBV2 - many CASSERQMETQYF TGTGCCAGCAGTGAAAGGCAGATGGAGACCCAGTACTTC
TRBJ2-3 TRBV9 - - CASSARPADTQYF TGTGCCAGCAGCGCCCGACCCGCCGATACGCAGTATTTT